What follows is one T cell receptor (beta chain) and its context. What antigen it recognizes has not been identified. Base quality data are lacking; no much larger clone is found one base away. The sample is drawn from a study of regulatory and conventional T cells in RAG deficiency (dated by TCRdb to the late 2010s). About the investigation overall: High-throughput TCR beta sequencing was used to compare the diversity and composition of the Treg, conventional CD4+ and CD8+ T cell repertoires of RAG-deficient patients with those of healthy controls. Study-wide conclusions, independent of this receptor: In Omenn syndrome patients, sorted CD25-high CD127-low cells may represent peripherally activated cells rather than bona fide Treg cells. RAG-deficient patients showed markedly lower Shannon entropy and higher Simpson indices than control T-cell subpopulations. Shorter CDR3 lengths were found in all patient T-cell subsets, and >75% Treg-Tconv repertoire overlap at nucleotide and amino acid level was observed in Omenn syndrome patients. Compared with controls, Omenn syndrome and CID/AS patients had 95 to 100-fold fewer unique TCR beta sequences in Treg cells, but only approximately 10-fold fewer in the other subsets. Some T-cell subset analyses were not performed for some subjects.

The germline V end is reduced by 1 base and the J end by 4 bases; junction bases left unmatched: 4. The germline V gene yields LGHNA for CDR1 and YSLEER for CDR2. Taken from cysteine to phenylalanine, the CDR3 has 15 residues. Only the CDR3 part of the read is kept: 45 bases, read in frame from the first base. Repertoire analyses used roughly 8 healthy control donors as the comparison group. CD8+ T cells lacking CD4 were purified from blood before genomic DNA extraction. Libraries were prepared through the immunoSEQ multiplex PCR assay. Genomic DNA from the sorted T-cell subsets was used to amplify and sequence rearranged TCR beta chain products. In the authors' own workflow: Shannon entropy and Simpson indices were used to measure how diverse the repertoire of productive TCR beta rearrangements was. Clonal expansion was assessed using the summed frequency of the 100 most abundant productive TCR beta clonotypes among total reads. The TRB repertoires were scored with a self-reactivity index built on which amino acids appear at CDR3beta positions 6 and 7. Two-way ANOVA was used for repertoire analyses, while Student t or Mann-Whitney tests were used for flow cytometric analyses. TCRdb carries this immuneACCESS record with in-frame sequences only. Its versions omit some clonotypes, under half of them owing to an unresolved V gene in the studies checked, with the rest unexplained. V, J and clone size derive from that table, while D and trimming were established from the DNA sequence. The sample table lists fewer than 35,000 clones, roughly 90% of them with a count of one. The ten largest clones capture roughly 15% of the sample.

These data also formed part of another study, on regulatory T cells. As noted in the second study: In the multiplex PCR, 52 forward TRBV primers and 13 reverse TRBJ primers were used, and assay-based and computational corrections were applied for amplification bias. In patients, repertoires had restricted unique TRB V-J pairs and skewed V and J gene usage, with regulatory T cells showing the most marked changes. T-cell receptor beta repertoires of sorted regulatory, conventional CD4+ and CD8+ T cells were compared between CD3G-deficient patients and healthy controls. Peripheral blood mononuclear cells were isolated by Ficoll density separation. CD3+ CD8+ CD4- T cells were isolated on a FACSAria cell sorter. Within the immunoSEQ assay, multiplex PCR amplified rearranged TRB loci from genomic DNA. TRB amplicons were sequenced on an Illumina HiSeq platform. Raw sequences were error-filtered and aligned to reference gene sequences by custom algorithms, then analyzed with the immunoSEQ online tools. Frequencies of productive and nonproductive TRB rearrangements were assessed among unique sequences as well as among total sequences. Prism software was used to run t tests, Mann-Whitney tests or two-way ANOVA for comparisons between groups.

This clonotype originated in a human donor in good health. The chain joins TRBV4-3 to TRBJ2-5; 9 central nucleotides agree with TRBD1. The sample taken for sequencing was CD8+ T cells sorted from blood. The CDR3 protein is CASSQGDRVGETQYF. The DNA reads TGCGCCAGCAGCCAAGGGGACAGGGTAGGAGAGACCCAGTACTTC.